The 9 T cell receptor beta chains presented below share a single source sample, sequenced in a study of preoperative IRX-2 immunotherapy in early breast cancer. Sequencing used immunoSEQ multiplex PCR; TCRdb keeps in-frame clones, though not all of them. The table lists under 40,000 clones, around 92% of them singletons. Noted treatment: preoperative locoregional IRX-2 cytokine immunotherapy. The source material was tumor tissue, sampled after IRX-2 immunotherapy. Every receptor here comes from a human donor with breast cancer.

The chain is built from TRBV11-3 and TRBJ2-5, with 14 bases fitting TRBD2. J lost 4 bases, V lost 5 bases, and 6 bases had no gene match. Germline CDR1 reads SGHNT; CDR2 reads YENEEA. The CDR3 spans 16 residues. The CDR3 DNA reads TGTGCCAGCAGCACGACTAGCGGGGGGGGTCGAGAGACCCAGTACTTC. This codes for CASSTTSGGGRETQYF.

The chain uses TRBV19 and TRBJ1-4; 7 positions agree with TRBD1. The CDR3 length is 13 residues. Germline CDR1 and CDR2: LNHDA and SQIVND (reference sequence). The V segment lost 5 bases and the J segment 8 bases; nucleotides outside the gene matches: 5. The DNA for the CDR3 is TGTGCCAGTAGTCGGGACAGTGAGGAAAAACTGTTTTTT. Its translation is CASSRDSEEKLFF.

The rearrangement joins TRBV30 to TRBJ2-3; the D gene is possibly TRBD2 (6 bases). Deletions cut 7 bases from V and 3 bases from J, with 17 bases between. The germline CDR1 and CDR2 sequences are GTSNPN and SVGIG (reference sequence). The CDR3 is 14 amino acids. The CDR3 loop reads CAYSSPGRTDTQYF. The CDR3 DNA sequence: TGTGCCTACAGCTCCCCGGGGAGGACAGATACGCAGTATTTT.

The chain carries TRBV10-3 and TRBJ2-5, with 10 bases matching TRBD2. Looked up from germline, CDR1 is ENHRY and CDR2 is SYGVKD. V shed 2 bases and J 5 bases; nucleotides not matched to a gene: 8. This CDR3 spans 16 amino acids. The CDR3 is CAISEASGGPSETQYF. The CDR3 nucleotides are TGTGCCATCAGTGAGGCTAGCGGGGGACCTTCGGAGACCCAGTACTTC.

The J gene is TRBJ2-3, the V gene TRBV6-8; D may be TRBD2 (6 bases). There are 13 residues in the CDR3. Deletions cut 6 bases from V and 5 bases from J, with 12 bases between. Germline CDR1 reads MNHGY; CDR2 reads SAAAGT. The CDR3 region is CASRYPGLDTQYF. The CDR3 DNA sequence: TGTGCCAGCAGATACCCGGGACTAGATACGCAGTATTTT.

Only one count was recorded for this clone. The chain uses TRBV11-3 and TRBJ2-7; TRBD2 matches at 9 bases. Germline CDR1 is SGHNT and CDR2 is YENEEA. V shed 3 bases, J shed 0 bases, and the junction held 0 bases outside the gene matches. This CDR3 region has 14 residues. The CDR3 sequence: CASSFSGGSYEQYF. CDR3 nucleotide sequence: TGTGCCAGCAGCTTTAGCGGGGGCTCCTACGAGCAGTACTTC. Combining the CDR3 with reference TRBV11-3 and TRBJ2-7 gives the whole variable domain EAGVVQSPRYKIIEKKQPVAFWCNPISGHNTLYWYLQNLGQGPELLIRYENEEAVDDSQLPKDRFSAERLKGVDSTLKIQPAELGDSAVYLCASSFSGGSYEQYFGPGTRLTVT.

The rearrangement links TRBV6-8 to TRBJ2-2, with TRBD2 identical over 10 bases. The CDR3 is 16 amino acids. Germline V gene lookup returns CDR1 MNHGY and CDR2 SAAAGT. The junction had 5 bases not matched to a gene; V was cut back by 6 bases and J by 1 base. The CDR3 loop is CASSPIAGGNTGELFF. The CDR3 DNA is TGTGCCAGCAGCCCTATAGCGGGAGGGAACACCGGGGAGCTGTTTTTT.

This chain joins TRBV6-8 and TRBJ1-6, with D possibly matching TRBD1 (5 bases). Per the germline V gene, CDR1 is MNHGY and CDR2 is SAAAGT. The CDR3 totals 17 residues. V was pared by 4 bases and J by 7 bases, with 20 bases between. CDR3 DNA sequence: TGTGCCAGCAGTTCCTCGGGACTCCCGGGAGGGAATTCACCCCTCCACTTT. It translates to CASSSSGLPGGNSPLHF.

Concerning this clone itself: The junction departs from the called germline gene at one end, perhaps through a read error. The chain uses TRBV6-8 and TRBJ1-1; maybe TRBD1 (5 bases). Germline assignment: CDR1 MNHGY and CDR2 SAAAGT. The CDR3 covers 14 residues. The CDR3 DNA reads as TGTGCCATCAGTGGTCGGGGGGAGAACACTGAAGCTTTCTTT. Its protein product is CAISGRGENTEAFF.